This T cell receptor beta chain was sequenced in a study of T cell changes during pregnancy in multiple sclerosis. The CDR3 contains 16 residues. Germline CDR1 is LNHNV and CDR2 is YYDKDF (reference sequence). V gave up 1 base and J gave up 0 bases, with 10 bases separating them. Sequencing was performed with immunoSEQ multiplex PCR; in TCRdb, only in-frame clones are kept and a portion is missing. Among roughly 23,000 clones listed, about 90% were seen once. The chain joins TRBV15 to TRBJ1-3; D ambiguous. The TCR comes from a female donor in good health, enrolled as a control in a pregnancy study. The sample was CD4+ T cells from peripheral blood mononuclear cells, taken in the third trimester of pregnancy. CDR3 sequence: CATSRGGGSSGNTIYF. The CDR3 DNA is TGTGCCACCAGCAGAGGAGGCGGTTCCTCTGGAAACACCATATATTTT.